These 21 T cell receptor beta chains were all obtained from the same sample, sequenced in a study of shared T cell receptors in the human thymus (dated by TCRdb to the early 2020s). Libraries were built with the immunoSEQ multiplex PCR assay. The table was pulled from immuneACCESS by TCRdb, which kept in-frame rearrangements only. Such tables lose some clones; where checked, under half of the loss comes from unresolved V genes, and the rest has no known cause. The sample records roughly 560,000 clones, approximately 80% of which are singletons. 0.013% of the sample is taken by the ten largest. Another study also made use of these data, one on human thymus T cells.

Sequencing used thymocytes. The source of these receptors is a boy under two years old with a congenital heart defect. Donor details come from another sample of the same person, matched by shared clones.

The chain uses TRBV4-1 and TRBJ1-4; TRBD1 is a possible D gene (6 bases). The germline V gene encodes CDR1 MGHRA and CDR2 YSYEKL. This CDR3 spans 15 amino acids. With 2 bases removed from V and 8 bases from J, the gap between germline ends came to 15 bases. The CDR3 DNA is TGCGCCAGCAGCCAACCTCAGGGGCCGGGAGAAAAACTGTTTTTT. Amino acid sequence: CASSQPQGPGEKLFF.

The V call is TRBV4-2, the J call TRBJ1-2; possibly TRBD1 for D (5 bases). This CDR3 is 15 amino acids long. The germline V gene encodes CDR1 LGHNA and CDR2 YNFKEQ. The V end lost 2 bases, the J end lost 8 bases, and 18 bases lay between the germline ends. Here the CDR3 reads CASSQIGAVPEGYTF. The CDR3 DNA is TGTGCCAGCAGCCAAATAGGGGCCGTCCCGGAAGGCTACACCTTC.

The rearrangement joins TRBV6-6 to TRBJ2-4; D might be TRBD2 (6 bases). CDR3 length: 16 residues. Germline values: CDR1 MNHNY, CDR2 SVGAGI (reference sequence). Trimming pared 9 bases from V and 0 bases from J, leaving 18 bases between. The CDR3 nucleotides read TGTGCCAGTAAGACTAGATCGACGGGAGCCAAAAACATTCAGTACTTC. As protein: CASKTRSTGAKNIQYF.

The gene calls are TRBV7-2 and TRBJ1-5; no definite D call. This CDR3 is 16 amino acids long. Trimming stripped 1 base from V and 3 bases from J, with 13 bases between. Germline V lookup: CDR1 SGHTA, CDR2 FQGNSA. Here the CDR3 reads CASSLGGASNNQPQHF. In DNA form, the CDR3 reads TGTGCCAGCAGCTTAGGCGGAGCGTCAAACAATCAGCCCCAGCATTTT.

The rearrangement uses TRBV5-8 and TRBJ2-7; tentative D call: TRBD1 (6 bases). From germline, CDR1 is SGHTS and CDR2 YDEGEE. Trimming pared 4 bases from V and 6 bases from J, leaving 8 bases between. The CDR3 contains 11 residues. DNA for the CDR3: TGTGCCAGCAGCGAGGGGGTCGAGCAGTACTTC. It specifies CASSEGVEQYF.

This rearrangement joins TRBV15 to TRBJ2-7; 12 bases map to TRBD1. Unmatched junction bases numbered 20, after V lost 0 bases and J lost 5 bases. Germline CDR1 is LNHNV and CDR2 is YYDKDF (reference sequence). This CDR3 contains 21 residues. The DNA for the CDR3 is TGTGCCACCAGCAGAGATCCCAAAGCAAATCTGAACGGGACAGGGGGCGACGAGCAGTACTTC. Its protein product is CATSRDPKANLNGTGGDEQYF.

As DNA, the CDR3 is TGCGCCAGCAGCAGCGAGACAGTCCCTAATGAAAAACTGTTTTTT. Protein sequence: CASSSETVPNEKLFF. The chain employs TRBV5-1 and TRBJ1-4; a weak D match, TRBD1 (5 bases). V shed 4 bases and J shed 3 bases, with 13 bases lying between them. This CDR3 is built from 15 residues. The germline V gene encodes CDR1 SGHRS and CDR2 YFSETQ.

In its sample, this clone was seen a few times. Other DNA sequences from this sample encode an identical CDR3 as well. The J gene is TRBJ1-1, the V gene TRBV7-9, with 7 bases matching TRBD1. Per germline, CDR1 SEHNR and CDR2 FQNEAQ (reference sequence). After removal of 5 bases from V and 0 bases from J, the junction contained 9 bases not matched to a gene. The CDR3 has 16 residues. The CDR3 nucleotides read TGTGCCAGCAGCCCCCGACAGGGATACATGAACACTGAAGCTTTCTTT. It encodes CASSPRQGYMNTEAFF.

CDR3 in amino acids: CAILGPGTNYEQYF. The CDR3 DNA sequence: TGTGCCATCCTCGGTCCGGGGACAAACTACGAGCAGTACTTC. V and J are TRBV7-9 and TRBJ2-7, with D possibly TRBD1 on 6 matching bases. The germline V gene has CDR1 SEHNR and CDR2 FQNEAQ (reference sequence). This CDR3 has 14 amino acids. V gave up 10 bases and J gave up 3 bases, with 19 bases separating them.

J is TRBJ1-1 and V is TRBV18; D is uncertain. The V and J ends lost 2 bases and 0 bases respectively, with 16 bases between them. Germline CDR1 reads KGHSH; CDR2 reads LQKENI. The CDR3 loop spans 17 amino acids. DNA of the CDR3: TGTGCCAGCTCACCATTAGTCCCGGGTTGGATGAACACTGAAGCTTTCTTT. It specifies CASSPLVPGWMNTEAFF. The variable domain in full, with the rest retrieved from reference TRBV18 and TRBJ1-1, is NAGVMQNPRHLVRRRGQEARLRCSPMKGHSHVYWYRQLPEEGLKFMVYLQKENIIDESGMPKERFSAEFPKEGPSILRIQQVVRGDSAAYFCASSPLVPGWMNTEAFFGQGTRLTVV.

For the CDR3, the DNA is TGTGCCAGCATCCCCAGACAGGGTTGTTGCTACGAGCAGTACTTC. It yields the protein CASIPRQGCCYEQYF. The chain combines TRBV28 with TRBJ2-7; 7 bases map to TRBD1. The germline V gene encodes CDR1 MDHEN and CDR2 SYDVKM. This CDR3 has 15 amino acids. V shed 7 bases, J shed 3 bases, and the junction held 12 bases outside the gene matches. The whole variable domain, remainder taken from reference TRBV28 and TRBJ2-7, is DVKVTQSSRYLVKRTGEKVFLECVQDMDHENMFWYRQDPGLGLRLIYFSYDVKMKEKGDIPEGYSVSREKKERFSLILESASTNQTSMYLCASIPRQGCCYEQYFGPGTRLTVT.

The chain carries TRBV5-4 and TRBJ2-1; 10 bases are a match to TRBD2. Unmatched junction bases numbered 9, after V lost 0 bases and J lost 6 bases. Germline-derived CDR1 and CDR2 are SGHNT and YYREEE (reference sequence). This CDR3 has 17 residues. CDR3 DNA: TGTGCCAGCAGCTTGGGTCCTCAGCGGGAGGGCCGCAATGAGCAGTTCTTC. Encoded protein: CASSLGPQREGRNEQFF.

The chain carries TRBV28 and TRBJ2-7, with TRBD1 as a possible D gene (6 bases). Trimming left V 6 bases short and J 2 bases short, with 17 bases between. CDR3 size: 15 residues. Germline CDR1 MDHEN, CDR2 SYDVKM. CDR3 in DNA: TGTGCCAGCAGCTCCGGGACAAGGAGCCCCTACGAGCAGTACTTC. Translated, it gives CASSSGTRSPYEQYF.

The chain couples TRBV5-6 to TRBJ2-1; D is ambiguous. This CDR3 has 17 amino acids. Germline V gives CDR1 SGHDT, CDR2 YYEEEE. V was trimmed by 2 bases and J by 0 bases, leaving 15 bases between them. The CDR3: CASSLYSRHPSYNEQFF. CDR3 DNA sequence: TGTGCCAGCAGCTTATATTCGAGGCACCCCTCCTACAATGAGCAGTTCTTC.

The chain uses TRBV4-3 and TRBJ2-7; tentative D call: TRBD2 (6 bases). CDR1 and CDR2 (germline): LGHNA, YSLEER. The CDR3 loop spans 14 amino acids. Trimming left V 1 base short and J 3 bases short, with 10 bases between. The CDR3 protein is CASSQGPGGYEQYF. CDR3 coding DNA: TGCGCCAGCAGCCAAGGCCCCGGGGGCTACGAGCAGTACTTC.

The rearrangement joins TRBV25-1 to TRBJ1-4; 8 positions agree with TRBD1. The germline V gene encodes CDR1 MGHDK and CDR2 SYGVNS. This CDR3 region has 18 residues. V shed 3 bases and J 3 bases; nucleotides not matched to a gene: 12. Here the CDR3 reads CASSDDSETGGSNEKLFF. The CDR3, as DNA: TGTGCCAGCAGTGACGATTCGGAAACAGGGGGGTCTAATGAAAAACTGTTTTTT.

V and J are TRBV9 and TRBJ2-5; possible D gene TRBD1, 6 bases. V lost 4 bases, J lost 1 base, and 14 bases lay in between. The CDR3 consists of 15 residues. From germline, CDR1 is SGDLS and CDR2 YYNGEE. The CDR3 loop reads CASSHRADPQETQYF. In DNA form, the CDR3 reads TGTGCCAGCAGCCACAGGGCTGACCCCCAAGAGACCCAGTACTTC.

J is TRBJ2-2 and V is TRBV5-6; TRBD2 matches at 14 bases. The V segment lost 0 bases and the J segment 4 bases; nucleotides outside the gene matches: 8. CDR1 and CDR2 from the germline V gene are SGHDT and YYEEEE. The CDR3 has 19 residues. The CDR3 loop is CASSLVGTSGSLSTGELFF. The CDR3, as DNA: TGTGCCAGCAGCTTGGTGGGGACTAGCGGGAGTTTAAGCACCGGGGAGCTGTTTTTT.

In its sample, this clone was seen once. The gene calls are TRBV28 and TRBJ2-1, with TRBD2 identical over 7 bases. Unmatched junction bases numbered 7, after V lost 8 bases and J lost 12 bases. The CDR3 runs 11 residues. CDR1 is MDHEN and CDR2 is SYDVKM in the germline V gene. CDR3 nucleotides: TGTGCCAGCTCGTGGGGGGGAGGGCAGTTCTTC. Translating it yields CASSWGGGQFF.

As for this clone: A read error may produce the germline difference seen at one junction end. The chain recombines TRBV7-7 with TRBJ2-1, with 9 positions matching TRBD1. Germline values: CDR1 SSHAT, CDR2 FNYEAQ (reference sequence). This CDR3 is 15 amino acids long. DNA for the CDR3: TGTGCTAGCAGCCCCGGGACAGGGCCCTACAATGAGCAGTTCTTC. It yields the protein CASSPGTGPYNEQFF.

The chain combines TRBV27 with TRBJ2-3; TRBD2 might be the D (6 bases). Germline loops: CDR1 MNHEY, CDR2 SMNVEV (reference sequence). CDR3 length: 13 residues. With 11 bases removed from V and 2 bases from J, the gap between germline ends came to 14 bases. This chain's CDR3 is CASARDFTDTQYF. In nucleotides, the CDR3 is TGTGCCTCGGCGCGGGATTTCACAGATACGCAGTATTTT.